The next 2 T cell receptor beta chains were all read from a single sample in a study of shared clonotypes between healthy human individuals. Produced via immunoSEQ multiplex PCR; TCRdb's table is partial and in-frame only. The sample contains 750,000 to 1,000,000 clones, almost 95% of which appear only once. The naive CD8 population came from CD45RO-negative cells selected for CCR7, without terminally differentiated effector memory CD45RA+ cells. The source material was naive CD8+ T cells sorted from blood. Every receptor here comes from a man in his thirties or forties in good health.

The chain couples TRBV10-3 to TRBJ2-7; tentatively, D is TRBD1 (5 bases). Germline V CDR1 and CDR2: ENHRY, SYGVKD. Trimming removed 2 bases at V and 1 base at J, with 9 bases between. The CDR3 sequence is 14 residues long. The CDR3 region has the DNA TGTGCCATCAGTGAGGCAGGGCCGTCCTACGAGCAGTACTTC. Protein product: CAISEAGPSYEQYF.

CDR3 DNA sequence: TGCGCCGTCCCAGGTAGCGGGCACAGGAAGCAGTTCTTC. The encoded protein is CAVPGSGHRKQFF. The chain carries TRBV10-2 and TRBJ2-1, with 7 bases identical to TRBD2. The CDR3 loop spans 13 amino acids. V lost 11 bases and J lost 11; bases outside the gene matches: 15. CDR1 WSHSY and CDR2 SAAADI come from the germline V gene.